One sample yielded the 3 T cell receptor beta chains listed below, sequenced in a study of T cells in localized non-small cell lung cancer (dated by TCRdb to about 2020). The library was prepared using the immunoSEQ multiplex PCR assay. TCRdb took over this immuneACCESS table, retaining in-frame rearrangements with V and J assigned. Such tables are incomplete; in checked studies, under half of the missing clones stem from an unresolved V gene, and the remainder is unexplained. The sample table holds 25,000 to 30,000 clones, of which 75% to 85% were seen once. About 3.8% of the sample comes from the top ten. Specimen: peripheral blood, collected before any cancer treatment. These receptors were taken from a woman aged 40-70 years with stage I lung adenocarcinoma.

The chain combines TRBV2 with TRBJ1-5; TRBD1 is a possible D gene (6 bases). The CDR3 totals 14 residues. The germline V gene encodes CDR1 SNHLY and CDR2 FYNNEI. Between the trimmed V and J ends, which lost 6 bases and 7 bases, there was a span of 16 bases. The chain's CDR3 is CASSADSLSQPQHF. The CDR3 coding sequence is TGTGCCAGCAGCGCGGACAGTTTGAGCCAGCCCCAGCATTTT.

The V call is TRBV4-3, the J call TRBJ1-3; TRBD1 matches at 7 bases. The CDR3 is 17 residues long. With V trimmed by 0 bases and J by 1 base, 6 bases remained unmatched. Germline values: CDR1 LGHNA, CDR2 YSLEER. The CDR3 reads CASSQEHRGWSGNTIYF. CDR3 in DNA: TGCGCCAGCAGCCAAGAGCACAGGGGTTGGTCTGGAAACACCATATATTTT.

The V and J genes are TRBV27 and TRBJ1-2; D call uncertain. Looked up from germline, CDR1 is MNHEY and CDR2 is SMNVEV (reference sequence). The CDR3 is made up of 12 amino acids. Trimming shortened V by 5 bases and J by 7 bases, and 11 bases separated the two germline ends. For the CDR3, the DNA is TGTGCCAGCAGTCCCAGACGAGGTGGCTACACCTTC. Protein product: CASSPRRGGYTF.